These T cell receptor beta chains were read from a single sample in a study of cytomegalovirus exposure and HLA in healthy donors. Sequencing was performed with immunoSEQ multiplex PCR; in TCRdb, only in-frame clones are kept and a portion is missing. The repertoire holds approximately 140,000 clones, with 60% to 85% as singletons. Sequencing used PBMCs. The receptors stem from a man aged 40-49 years in good health and CMV-seropositive. Both conserved end residues are trimmed from each CDR3. D genes are given only for firm matches. For some rows the clone size is stated as once, few or many, or as a class when expanded; others skip it.

clone_size v_call cdr3_length d_call cdr3_aa
- TRBV4-3 13 - ASSQEPLRLETQY
once TRBV7-6 11 TRBD1 ASSLETGAGYT
- TRBV4-1 11 - ASSSRLESIQY
few TRBV28 12 - ASSFRVRGQPQH
- TRBV7-9 12 - ASSLITGNTEAF
- TRBV6-1 13 TRBD2 ATFGGASNSYEQY
medium-sized TRBV29-1 11 - SVEEDSSYEQY
- TRBV27 14 - ASTDIGGGGTDTQY
- TRBV10-2 13 - ASSPTRGGYNEQF
- TRBV18 12 - ASSADQGNTEAF
once TRBV7-9 13 TRBD2 ASSLWEGPYNEQF
- TRBV5-6 11 - ASISTSRNEQF
- TRBV6-5 10 - ASRPGVSGYT
- TRBV2 14 - ASSSDQTGPADTQY
- TRBV6-1 12 - ASSARQGNSPLH
- TRBV9 18 - ASSVAPGFEGGITYNEQF
- TRBV5-1 12 TRBD1 ASSPRTGNTEAF
- TRBV6-1 12 - ASSVGGGDYGYT
- TRBV29-1 11 - SVNGGRDNEQF
- TRBV15 14 TRBD1 ATSRERGTGGNEQY
many TRBV4-3 11 - ASSLERGNTIY
- TRBV2 15 TRBD2 ASTTKPAREFYNEQF
- TRBV9 15 TRBD2 ASSPGTSGRAVETQY
- TRBV29-1 12 - SVGGTRTNYGYT
- TRBV5-8 18 TRBD2 ASSLGPRKAGGGNTGELF
few TRBV6-4 14 TRBD2 ASSDWTSGNTGELF
- TRBV7-9 12 - ASSTGIVGDPQH
- TRBV10-3 13 - AISEGQISGNTIY
- TRBV5-1 13 - ASSYRESSYNEQF
- TRBV4-2 12 TRBD2 ASSQGGGGYEQY
few TRBV30 13 - AWSADSYSYQPQH
- TRBV5-8 13 TRBD1 ASSGRQGALETQY
- TRBV29-1 11 - SVEGPGLAEAF
once TRBV27 13 TRBD1 ASSPDIQGHYEQY
once TRBV11-2 14 - ASSLGAGYQTDTQY
- TRBV6-1 10 - ASSETDYGYT
once TRBV28 12 - ASRTGFPPYEQY
- TRBV6-1 12 - ASSEDRTAYEQY
- TRBV18 11 TRBD1 ASSFRQGPEAF
- TRBV5-1 14 TRBD2 ASSLGGTSDYNEQF
- TRBV2 13 TRBD2 ASRTSGSPHNEQF
- TRBV6-1 11 - ASSEVGQSEQF
- TRBV11-2 14 TRBD1 ASSTHRDRVADTQY